Listed below are T cell receptor beta chains from one sample, sequenced in a study of shared clonotypes between healthy human individuals. Profiling relied on immunoSEQ multiplex PCR, and the TCRdb table lists in-frame clones only, not all of them. The sample carries about 590,000 clones, roughly 96% recorded once. The sequencing sample was made of naive CD8+ T cells sorted from blood. The origin of the receptors is a woman in her twenties or thirties in good health. The CDR3 runs from the conserved cysteine through the conserved F or W. Each record gives: J gene, V gene, D gene, clone size, CDR3 protein. A D gene is named only where the DNA matches it firmly. Clone size is stated in some rows and not others, as once, few, many or a class when expanded.

>TRBJ2-5|TRBV5-1|TRBD2|-
CASSPALAGGSETQYF
>TRBJ2-7|TRBV11-2|TRBD2|-
CASSLGSSGLYEQYF
>TRBJ1-6|TRBV19|TRBD1|-
CASSPGQGASSPLHF
>TRBJ2-7|TRBV9|TRBD2|once
CASSEGLAGDSYEQYF
>TRBJ2-1|TRBV27|TRBD2|once
CASSSYGTSGRNEQFF
>TRBJ2-4|TRBV14|TRBD1|-
CASSSRDRGSKNIQYF
>TRBJ1-2|TRBV13|-|-
CASSLGGLYYGYTF
>TRBJ2-7|TRBV7-9|-|-
CASSFNAYEQYF
>TRBJ2-1|TRBV13|-|-
CASRESGTLNLDNEQFF
>TRBJ2-3|TRBV27|TRBD2|once
CASSLLAGPSTDTQYF
>TRBJ1-1|TRBV7-8|-|once
CASSLDGMNTEAFF
>TRBJ2-3|TRBV28|TRBD2|-
CASSLWGTSGSTDTQYF
>TRBJ2-1|TRBV15|-|-
CATSREQHPLLNYNEQFF
>TRBJ2-3|TRBV6-1|TRBD2|-
CASSGSGTSTDTQYF
>TRBJ2-7|TRBV5-1|TRBD1|-
CASSLTGAYEQYF
>TRBJ1-2|TRBV2|-|-
CASSATVYGYTF
>TRBJ1-1|TRBV9|-|few
CASSVGTGNTEAFF
>TRBJ2-1|TRBV7-9|-|-
CASSLDLKYNEQFF
>TRBJ1-6|TRBV5-6|TRBD1|-
CASSSSGTGERSPLHF
>TRBJ1-1|TRBV28|TRBD1|-
CASRPFTGAVNTEAFF
>TRBJ1-5|TRBV2|-|-
CASSERGGGDLEAQHF
>TRBJ2-3|TRBV6-1|-|-
CASRESPGADTQYF
>-|TRBV29-1|-|-
CSLRDGYEQYF
>TRBJ1-2|TRBV29-1|-|-
CSVAGGALMGYTF
>TRBJ2-1|TRBV29-1|-|-
CSVAHPYNEQFF
>TRBJ2-3|TRBV5-4|-|-
CASSLAGEGLTDTQYF
>TRBJ1-2|TRBV2|-|-
CASSAGDYGYTF
>-|TRBV7-2|-|-
CASSFGLAYEQYF
>TRBJ2-7|TRBV7-6|-|-
CASSLAPLYEQYF